The 4 T cell receptor beta chains in this list originate from one sample, sequenced in a study of blood T cell repertoires in COVID-19. Sequencing used immunoSEQ multiplex PCR; TCRdb keeps in-frame clones, though not all of them. Of 250,000 to 350,000 clones detected, 70% to 90% appear once; the ten largest clones hold 6% to 6.5%. The specimen was PBMCs or T cells enriched from blood (not recorded which). The receptors come from a woman aged 40 to 50 who had recovered from COVID-19.

The chain links TRBV28 to TRBJ2-5; no firm D call. CDR3 size: 11 residues. The V end was cut by 3 bases, the J end by 7 bases, with 6 bases between. Germline values: CDR1 MDHEN, CDR2 SYDVKM. The CDR3 nucleotides are TGTGCCAGCAGTTTTAGATGGACCCAGTACTTC. This encodes CASSFRWTQYF.

This chain links TRBV5-1 with TRBJ2-3, with D unresolved. In germline, CDR1 is SGHRS, CDR2 YFSETQ. The CDR3 runs 14 residues. With 0 bases removed from V and 0 bases from J, the gap between germline ends came to 5 bases. The CDR3 DNA reads as TGCGCCAGCAGCTTGGCCCAAAGCACAGATACGCAGTATTTT. It specifies CASSLAQSTDTQYF.

This sequence joins TRBV28 and TRBJ2-5; 8 positions match TRBD1. The V segment lost 1 base and the J segment 5 bases; nucleotides outside the gene matches: 9. The CDR3 runs to 16 residues. The germline gives CDR1 MDHEN, CDR2 SYDVKM. CDR3 nucleotide sequence: TGTGCCAGCAGTTTATTGGGGGCAGGGGGCTTGGAGACCCAGTACTTC. Translated, it gives CASSLLGAGGLETQYF. Complete variable domain (other parts from reference TRBV28 and TRBJ2-5): DVKVTQSSRYLVKRTGEKVFLECVQDMDHENMFWYRQDPGLGLRLIYFSYDVKMKEKGDIPEGYSVSREKKERFSLILESASTNQTSMYLCASSLLGAGGLETQYFGPGTRLLVL.

The rearrangement joins TRBV12-1 to TRBJ2-1; TRBD2 is the table's D call and was not checked against the DNA. TRBV12-1 is reported as a pseudogene. This CDR3 has 16 residues. The CDR3 loop reads CASSFGGTSGRVEQFF. The CDR3 DNA reads as TGTGCCAGCAGCTTTGGGGGGACTAGCGGGAGAGTTGAGCAGTTCTTC.